These 31 T cell receptor beta chains originate from one sample sequenced in a study of T cell repertoires in cytomegalovirus infection (dated by TCRdb to between 2018 and 2021). Instrument on record: Illumina HiSeq 1500. Clones were called with MiXCR by TCRdb after fastp trimmed the public reads at Q25, and only in-frame beta chains were retained. Every CDR3 protein is listed once, alongside the most common genes and DNA of its rows. Across this sample there are 150,000 to 200,000 distinct CDR3 sequences, with about 28% seen only once. Of the sample, approximately 30% falls within the top ten clones. The specimen was PBMCs. The receptor set was obtained from a human donor in good health (CMV status not recorded). Some clones in this sample may be carry-over from other donors' samples.

This clonotype was recorded a few times. The chain is built from TRBV11-2 and TRBJ1-4; D remains ambiguous. Trimming stripped 2 bases from V and 0 bases from J, with 7 bases between. The CDR3 is 15 amino acids. From germline, CDR1 is SGHAT and CDR2 FQNNGV. The CDR3: CASSLRGTTNEKLFF. In DNA form, the CDR3 reads TGTGCCAGCAGCTTACGGGGAACAACTAATGAAAAACTGTTTTTT.

A few counts support this clonotype. The CDR3 DNA sequence: TGTGCCATCAGTCCCGCCGGGGCCGGGGAGCTGTTTTTT. Its translation: CAISPAGAGELFF. The V call is TRBV10-3, the J call TRBJ2-2; tentative D call: TRBD2 (5 bases). CDR1 is ENHRY, CDR2 SYGVKD, per germline. CDR3 length equals 13 residues. Between the trimmed V and J ends, which lost 5 bases and 6 bases, there was a span of 10 bases.

In its sample, this clonotype was seen once. The rearrangement links TRBV11-2 to TRBJ2-3; D possibly corresponds to TRBD1 (6 bases). This CDR3 contains 14 residues. The V gene lost 3 bases and the J gene lost 5 bases, with 12 bases spanning the gap. Germline CDR1 and CDR2: SGHAT and FQNNGV. CDR3 DNA: TGTGCCAGCAGCTTCGGGACAACCAGAGATACGCAGTATTTT. Residues: CASSFGTTRDTQYF.

This clonotype was picked up a small number of times. This chain uses TRBV5-1 with TRBJ2-1, with 7 bases fitting TRBD2. The V segment lost 5 bases and the J segment 5 bases; nucleotides outside the gene matches: 10. The CDR3 length is 15 residues. Germline-derived CDR1 and CDR2 are SGHRS and YFSETQ. CDR3 sequence reads: CASRTSPAGNNEQFF. CDR3 nucleotides: TGCGCCAGCAGAACATCCCCAGCGGGAAACAATGAGCAGTTCTTC.

This clonotype was counted only a few times. The chain joins TRBV6-1 to TRBJ2-3; D is undetermined. In germline, CDR1 is MNHNS, CDR2 SASEGT. Trimming removed 2 bases from V and 1 base from J, with 13 bases in between. The CDR3 is made up of 16 amino acids. This CDR3 reads CASSENNPWGTDTQYF. The CDR3 DNA is TGTGCCAGCAGTGAAAACAACCCCTGGGGCACAGATACGCAGTATTTT.

This chain uses TRBV11-2 with TRBJ1-2, with D perhaps TRBD1 (5 bases). Trimming pared 2 bases from V and 6 bases from J, leaving 13 bases between. Germline CDR1 is SGHAT and CDR2 is FQNNGV. This CDR3 is built from 14 residues. Here the CDR3 DNA reads TGTGCCAGCAGCTTAAGCGCAGGGATCGATGGCTACACCTTC. It is translated as CASSLSAGIDGYTF.

This clonotype was recorded many times. This rearrangement joins TRBV7-2 to TRBJ2-4; maybe TRBD2 (6 bases). CDR1 is SGHTA and CDR2 is FQGNSA in the germline V gene. There are 15 residues in the CDR3. Trimming pared 1 base from V and 1 base from J, leaving 8 bases between. Here the CDR3 DNA reads TGTGCCAGCAGCTTAGGGGGGGTGGCCAAAAACATTCAGTACTTC. It is translated as CASSLGGVAKNIQYF.

A few counts support this clonotype. The rearrangement uses TRBV30 and TRBJ1-5; D is possibly TRBD1 (5 bases). Germline V CDR1 and CDR2: GTSNPN, SVGIG (reference sequence). CDR3 length equals 14 residues. The germline V and J ends were trimmed by 5 bases and 2 bases, with 13 bases remaining between them. In DNA, the CDR3 is TGTGCCTGGTCTCAGGGAAAGGGCAATCAGCCCCAGCATTTT. This translates into CAWSQGKGNQPQHF.

This clonotype was counted a few times. V usage is TRBV15 and J usage is TRBJ2-3; 14 bases fit TRBD2. CDR1 is LNHNV, CDR2 YYDKDF, per germline (reference sequence). This CDR3 is 19 amino acids long. V lost 0 bases and J lost 2; bases outside the gene matches: 7. DNA for the CDR3: TGTGCCACCAGCAGAGAGGAGGGACTAGCGGGGGATGTCACAGATACGCAGTATTTT. Residues: CATSREEGLAGDVTDTQYF. Supplemented by reference TRBV15 and TRBJ2-3, the full variable domain reads DAMVIQNPRYQVTQFGKPVTLSCSQTLNHNVMYWYQQKSSQAPKLLFHYYDKDFNNEADTPDNFQSRRPNTSFCFLDIRSPGLGDTAMYLCATSREEGLAGDVTDTQYFGPGTRLTVL.

This clonotype was observed once. The chain combines TRBV18 with TRBJ1-5; TRBD1 matches 7 bases. Germline-derived CDR1 and CDR2 are KGHSH and LQKENI. The V and J ends lost 1 base and 0 bases, in that order; junction bases with no gene match: 6. The CDR3 has 17 amino acids. The CDR3 sequence is CASSPLAGGNSNQPQHF. The CDR3 nucleotides read TGTGCCAGCTCACCACTAGCAGGGGGAAATAGCAATCAGCCCCAGCATTTT.

The rearrangement links TRBV25-1 to TRBJ1-6; D is ambiguous. CDR3 length equals 14 residues. Trimming shortened V by 0 bases and J by 3 bases, and 3 bases separated the two germline ends. CDR1 is MGHDK and CDR2 is SYGVNS in the germline V gene. The CDR3 DNA reads TGTGCCAGCAGTGAATACCGCTATAATTCACCCCTCCACTTT. Translation gives CASSEYRYNSPLHF.

V gene TRBV25-1 combines with J gene TRBJ1-1; D may be TRBD1 (5 bases). This CDR3 spans 14 amino acids. Trimming cost V 1 base and J 2 bases, with 8 bases left between them. Germline CDR1 reads MGHDK; CDR2 reads SYGVNS. The CDR3 spells CASSEFTGNTEAFF. DNA of the CDR3: TGTGCCAGCAGTGAATTCACAGGCAACACTGAAGCTTTCTTT.

The V gene is TRBV12-3 or TRBV12-4, the J gene TRBJ2-1, with D hard to call. V was shortened by 4 bases and J by 0 bases, with 10 bases between the two germline ends. The CDR3 has 15 residues. This chain's CDR3 is CASSSGRFSYNEQFF. Here the CDR3 DNA reads TGTGCCAGCAGTTCCGGACGGTTCTCCTACAATGAGCAGTTCTTC.

This clonotype was counted only a few times. V gene TRBV29-1 combines with J gene TRBJ1-2; 7 bases align to TRBD1. There are 11 residues in the CDR3. Trimming cost V 6 bases and J 7 bases; bases outside gene matches: 5. Germline lookup yields CDR1 SQVTM and CDR2 ANQGSEA. The CDR3 loop reads CSVKGGGGYTF. In DNA form, the CDR3 reads TGCAGCGTCAAAGGGGGCGGTGGCTACACCTTC.

There are a few counts of this clonotype. This chain links TRBV11-2 with TRBJ2-5; TRBD1 is a possible D gene (6 bases). Germline CDR1 is SGHAT and CDR2 is FQNNGV. CDR3 size: 15 residues. Trimming pared 0 bases from V and 4 bases from J, leaving 12 bases between. The CDR3 coding sequence is TGTGCCAGCAGCTTAGATCTCGGCAGGGGAGAGACCCAGTACTTC. Its protein is CASSLDLGRGETQYF.

V and J are TRBV10-2 and TRBJ1-6; D call uncertain. V lost 2 bases and J lost 10, with 12 bases in between. Germline V gene sequence: CDR1 WSHSY, CDR2 SAAADI. The CDR3 sequence is 14 residues long. The DNA for the CDR3 is TGCGCCAGCAGTGAGCTAACAAGCAGGTCACCCCTCCACTTT. Protein product: CASSELTSRSPLHF.

The rearrangement uses TRBV20-1 and TRBJ2-5; 10 bases line up with TRBD1. The V and J ends lost 1 base and 6 bases, in that order; junction bases with no gene match: 5. Germline CDR1 reads DFQATT; CDR2 reads SNEGSKA (reference sequence). The CDR3 is 14 residues long. DNA for the CDR3: TGCAGTGCTAGAGTGGGACAGGGGAGGAAGACCCAGTACTTC. As protein: CSARVGQGRKTQYF.

This clonotype was recorded a few times. The chain's CDR3 is CSARPYAGPNTQYF. CDR3 DNA sequence: TGCAGTGCTAGACCCTACGCCGGGCCTAATACGCAGTATTTT. V is TRBV20-1 and J is TRBJ2-3; D unresolved. This CDR3 comprises 14 residues. CDR1 and CDR2 from the germline V gene are DFQATT and SNEGSKA (reference sequence). V was trimmed by 2 bases and J by 7 bases, leaving 16 bases between them.

A few counts support this clonotype. The chain combines TRBV6-1 with TRBJ2-1; 8 positions agree with TRBD1. Germline CDR1 is MNHNS and CDR2 is SASEGT. The V and J ends lost 4 bases and 5 bases, in that order; junction bases with no gene match: 13. The CDR3 loop spans 17 amino acids. The CDR3 is CASSGFPGQGRDNEQFF. The DNA of the CDR3 is TGTGCCAGCAGTGGGTTTCCCGGACAGGGCCGCGACAATGAGCAGTTCTTC.

This rearrangement joins TRBV7-8 to TRBJ2-5, with a possible D match to TRBD2 (5 bases). This CDR3 contains 12 residues. Germline V gene lookup returns CDR1 SGHVS and CDR2 FQNEAQ. Trimming removed 5 bases at V and 5 bases at J, with 9 bases between. The CDR3, as DNA: TGTGCCAGCAGCCCATGGAGGGAGACCCAGTACTTC. Its protein is CASSPWRETQYF.

Only a few counts were recorded for this clonotype. V gene TRBV5-6 combines with J gene TRBJ2-2; tentatively, D is TRBD1 (6 bases). Deletions cut 0 bases from V and 1 base from J, with 7 bases between. CDR3 size: 15 residues. Germline CDR1 reads SGHDT; CDR2 reads YYEEEE. Here the CDR3 DNA reads TGTGCCAGCAGCTTGGAACAGGGGAACACCGGGGAGCTGTTTTTT. This encodes CASSLEQGNTGELFF.

This clonotype was seen a handful of times. The chain carries TRBV15 and TRBJ1-2, with D tentatively TRBD1 (5 bases). CDR3 length: 16 residues. Germline assignment: CDR1 LNHNV and CDR2 YYDKDF (reference sequence). V gave up 0 bases and J gave up 8 bases, with 19 bases separating them. CDR3 amino acids: CATSRDLTQGVVGYTF. CDR3 sequence (DNA): TGTGCCACCAGCAGAGATCTTACGCAAGGGGTGGTCGGCTACACCTTC.

The chain couples TRBV15 to TRBJ1-4, with D possibly matching TRBD1 (6 bases). V lost 3 bases and J lost 7, with 12 bases in between. CDR1 is LNHNV and CDR2 is YYDKDF in the germline V gene (reference sequence). The CDR3 sequence is 14 residues long. The CDR3, as DNA: TGTGCCACCAGCAGCTCAGGGGCAGGTGAAAAACTGTTTTTT. This sequence encodes CATSSSGAGEKLFF. Looking up the rest from reference TRBV15 and TRBJ1-4 gives the full variable domain: DAMVIQNPRYQVTQFGKPVTLSCSQTLNHNVMYWYQQKSSQAPKLLFHYYDKDFNNEADTPDNFQSRRPNTSFCFLDIRSPGLGDTAMYLCATSSSGAGEKLFFGSGTQLSVL.

The chain employs TRBV12-3 or TRBV12-4 and TRBJ2-7; 10 bases match TRBD2. V dropped 5 bases and J dropped 4; count of bases not matched to a gene: 8. This CDR3 is built from 15 residues. CDR3 loop: CASSPRLAGLYEQYF. DNA of the CDR3: TGTGCCAGCAGTCCCCGACTAGCGGGCTTGTACGAGCAGTACTTC.

The chain couples TRBV12-3 or TRBV12-4 to TRBJ2-2; D perhaps matches TRBD1 (6 bases). The CDR3 contains 14 residues. V was clipped by 9 bases and J by 1 base, with 12 bases between them. The CDR3 DNA is TGTGCCAGTCTACAGGGACAGAACACCGGGGAGCTGTTTTTT. As protein: CASLQGQNTGELFF.

There are a few counts of this clonotype. The chain joins TRBV19 to TRBJ1-6; 9 nucleotides agree with TRBD1. V was clipped by 3 bases and J by 10 bases; unmatched bases: 4. Germline loops: CDR1 LNHDA, CDR2 SQIVND (reference sequence). The CDR3 is 14 residues long. The CDR3 reads CASSIGDRESPLHF. In DNA form, the CDR3 reads TGTGCCAGTAGTATTGGGGACAGGGAGTCACCCCTCCACTTT.

The rearrangement joins TRBV11-2 to TRBJ2-7; D may be TRBD1 or TRBD2 (5 bases each). The germline gives CDR1 SGHAT, CDR2 FQNNGV. The CDR3 has 16 residues. Between the trimmed V and J ends, which lost 8 bases and 0 bases, there was a span of 20 bases. In nucleotides, the CDR3 is TGTGCCAGCTGCTATCCCGGGACGCCCGCCTCCTACGAGCAGTACTTC. It encodes CASCYPGTPASYEQYF.

The sample holds a few counts of this clonotype. The CDR3 DNA is TGTGCCAGCAGTTACACGGGGACTAGCGGGGTGAACACCGGGGAGCTGTTTTTT. Translation gives CASSYTGTSGVNTGELFF. The rearrangement joins TRBV6-2 or TRBV6-3 to TRBJ2-2, with TRBD2 identical over 13 bases. Germline assignment: CDR1 MNHEY and CDR2 SVGEGT. The CDR3 is 18 amino acids. V was clipped by 2 bases and J by 1 base; unmatched bases: 4.

This clonotype was detected a few times. The rearrangement uses TRBV10-3 and TRBJ2-1; TRBD2 is a possible D gene (6 bases). This CDR3 is built from 16 residues. The V gene lost 0 bases and the J gene lost 5 bases, with 14 bases spanning the gap. CDR1 and CDR2 from the germline V gene are ENHRY and SYGVKD. The DNA of the CDR3 is TGTGCCATCAGTGAGTCCCTAAGCCGGACTAACAATGAGCAGTTCTTC. Protein product: CAISESLSRTNNEQFF.

This clonotype came up a few times. The V call is TRBV2, the J call TRBJ2-2, with unresolved D. V lost 7 bases to trimming and J lost 0 bases, with 9 bases between them. This CDR3 contains 14 residues. Germline assignment: CDR1 SNHLY and CDR2 FYNNEI. This CDR3 is CASTWWANTGELFF. Here the CDR3 DNA reads TGTGCCAGCACCTGGTGGGCGAACACCGGGGAGCTGTTTTTT.

This chain uses TRBV7-8 with TRBJ1-4; D perhaps matches TRBD1 (5 bases). Germline loops: CDR1 SGHVS, CDR2 FQNEAQ. The CDR3 totals 13 residues. V shed 10 bases and J shed 5 bases, with 14 bases lying between them. The chain's CDR3 is CATSRGRNEKLFF. The CDR3 DNA reads as TGTGCCACTAGTAGGGGAAGGAATGAAAAACTGTTTTTT.